This T cell receptor (beta chain) was found in a study of T cells in Graves' hyperthyroidism and ophthalmopathy. Study in general: Peripheral blood specimens were obtained at initial diagnosis, prior to any treatment.

Turning to this clonotype: Its antigen is currently unknown.

Trimming removed 4 bases from V and 3 bases from J; junction bases left unmatched: 14. The CDR3 contains 16 residues. CDR1 SQVTM and CDR2 ANQGSEA come from the germline V gene. RNA transcripts served as the template for amplifying TCR beta CDR3 regions. The TCR CDR3 was amplified in a first-round RT-PCR using the HTBI primer set. TCRdb used MiXCR to reprocess the multiplex PCR reads, holding one entry per CDR3 protein. The repertoire holds almost 350,000 distinct CDR3 sequences, with less than 20% as singletons. Regarding the study as a whole: In blood, most of the thyroid clonotypes expanded above 0.001 were also present.

The chain recombines TRBV29-1 with TRBJ2-7; 8 positions match TRBD1. The receptor comes from a woman aged 40 to 49 with Graves' ophthalmopathy. Input material: blood. The CDR3 reads CSVGILDRGSLYEQYF. CDR3 nucleotide sequence: TGCAGCGTTGGGATACTCGACAGGGGTTCTCTCTACGAGCAGTACTTC.